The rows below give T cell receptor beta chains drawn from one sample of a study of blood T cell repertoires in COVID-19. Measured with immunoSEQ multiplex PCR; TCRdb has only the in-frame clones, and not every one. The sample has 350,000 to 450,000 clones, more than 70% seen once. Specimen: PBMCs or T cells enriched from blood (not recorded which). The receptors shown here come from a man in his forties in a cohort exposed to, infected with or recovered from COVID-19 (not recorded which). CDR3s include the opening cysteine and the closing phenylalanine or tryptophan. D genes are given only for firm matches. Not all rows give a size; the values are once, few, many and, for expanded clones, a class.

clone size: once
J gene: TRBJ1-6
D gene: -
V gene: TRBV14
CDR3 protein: CASSQVFSTSPLHF
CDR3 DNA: TGTGCCAGCAGCCAAGTCTTCAGTACTTCACCCCTCCACTTT

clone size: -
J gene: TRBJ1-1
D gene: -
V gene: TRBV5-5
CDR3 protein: CASSFEVRAANTEAFF
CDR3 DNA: TGTGCCAGCAGCTTTGAGGTGAGGGCGGCGAACACTGAAGCTTTCTTT

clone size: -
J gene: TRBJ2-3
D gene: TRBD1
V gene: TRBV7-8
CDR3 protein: CASSTTGGTSSTDTQYF
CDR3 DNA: TGTGCCAGCAGCACTACAGGGGGCACATCTAGCACAGATACGCAGTATTTT

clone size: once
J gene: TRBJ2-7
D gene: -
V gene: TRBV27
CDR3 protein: CASSLDSSYEQYF
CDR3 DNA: TGTGCCAGCAGTTTAGATAGCTCCTACGAGCAGTACTTC

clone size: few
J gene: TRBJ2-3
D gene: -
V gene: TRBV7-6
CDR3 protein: CASSFWSGTDTQYF
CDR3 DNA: TGTGCCAGCAGCTTTTGGTCGGGCACAGATACGCAGTATTTT

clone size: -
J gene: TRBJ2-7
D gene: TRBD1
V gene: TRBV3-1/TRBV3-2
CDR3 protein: CASSQGQGWDEQYF
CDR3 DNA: TGTGCCAGCAGTCAGGGACAGGGCTGGGACGAGCAGTACTTC

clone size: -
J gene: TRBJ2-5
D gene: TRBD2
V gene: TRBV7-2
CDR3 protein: CASSLNPLRASGSEETQYF
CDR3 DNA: TGTGCCAGCAGCTTAAACCCACTACGAGCTAGCGGGAGTGAAGAGACCCAGTACTTC

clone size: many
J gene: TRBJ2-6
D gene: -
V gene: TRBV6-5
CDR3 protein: CASSRTPSGANVLTF
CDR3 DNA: TGTGCCAGCAGCCGGACACCATCTGGGGCCAACGTCCTGACTTTC

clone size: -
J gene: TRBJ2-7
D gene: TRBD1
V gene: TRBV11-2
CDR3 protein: CASTRTGRYEQYF
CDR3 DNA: TGTGCCAGCACCCGGACAGGGAGGTACGAGCAGTACTTC

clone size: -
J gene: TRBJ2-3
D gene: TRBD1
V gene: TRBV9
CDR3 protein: CASSPGQGADTQYF
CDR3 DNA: TGTGCCAGCAGCCCCGGACAGGGGGCTGATACGCAGTATTTT

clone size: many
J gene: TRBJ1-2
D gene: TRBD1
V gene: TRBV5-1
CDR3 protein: CASSLGGTENYGYTF
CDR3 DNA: TGCGCCAGCAGCTTGGGAGGGACAGAGAACTATGGCTACACCTTC

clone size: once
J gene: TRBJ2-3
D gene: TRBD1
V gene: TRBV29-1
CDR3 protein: CSEKTGAGTDTQYF
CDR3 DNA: TGCAGCGAGAAGACAGGGGCGGGCACAGATACGCAGTATTTT

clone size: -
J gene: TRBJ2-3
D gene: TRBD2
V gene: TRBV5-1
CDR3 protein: CASSQSLTSGTTIDTQYF
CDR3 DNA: TGCGCCAGCAGCCAATCTCTGACTAGCGGGACGACCATAGATACGCAGTATTTT

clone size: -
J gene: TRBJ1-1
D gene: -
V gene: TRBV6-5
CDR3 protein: CASSQRVDINTEAFF
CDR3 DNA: TGTGCCAGCAGTCAGCGGGTGGACATTAACACTGAAGCTTTCTTT

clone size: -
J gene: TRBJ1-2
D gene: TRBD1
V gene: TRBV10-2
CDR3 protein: CASSDRQGAGGYTF
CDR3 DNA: TGCGCCAGCAGTGACCGACAGGGGGCTGGGGGCTACACCTTC

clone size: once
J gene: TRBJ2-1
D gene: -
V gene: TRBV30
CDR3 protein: CAGTEEGNEQFF
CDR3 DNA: TGTGCCGGAACCGAGGAGGGCAATGAGCAGTTCTTC

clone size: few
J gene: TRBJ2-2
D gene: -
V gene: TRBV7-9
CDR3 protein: CASTPGETGELFF
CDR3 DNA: TGTGCCAGCACCCCGGGGGAGACCGGGGAGCTGTTTTTT

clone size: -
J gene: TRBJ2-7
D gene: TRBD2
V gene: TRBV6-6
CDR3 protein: CASRRLAGDEQYF
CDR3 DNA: TGTGCCAGCAGGAGACTAGCGGGGGACGAGCAGTACTTC

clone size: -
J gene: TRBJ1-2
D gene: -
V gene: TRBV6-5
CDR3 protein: CASSPGANYGYTF
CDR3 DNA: TGTGCCAGCAGTCCAGGGGCGAACTATGGCTACACCTTC

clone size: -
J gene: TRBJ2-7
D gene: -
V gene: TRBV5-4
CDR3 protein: CASSTAGTHYEQYF
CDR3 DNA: TGTGCCAGCAGCACAGCCGGGACTCACTACGAGCAGTACTTC

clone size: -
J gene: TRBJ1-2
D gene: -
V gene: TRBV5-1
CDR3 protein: CASSSSGNYGYTF
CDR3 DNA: TGCGCCAGCAGCTCCTCAGGGAACTATGGCTACACCTTC

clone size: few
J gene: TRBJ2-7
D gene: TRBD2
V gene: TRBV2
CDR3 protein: CATQELAGGGSYEQYF
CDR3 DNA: TGTGCCACCCAGGAATTGGCGGGAGGCGGCTCCTACGAGCAGTACTTC

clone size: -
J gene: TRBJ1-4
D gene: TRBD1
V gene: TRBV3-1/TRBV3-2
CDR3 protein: CASSLGQGGKLFF
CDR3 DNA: TGTGCCAGCAGCCTGGGACAGGGTGGGAAACTGTTTTTT

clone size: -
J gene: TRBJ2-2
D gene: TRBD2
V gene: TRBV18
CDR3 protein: CASSRLAQNTGELFF
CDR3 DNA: TGTGCCAGCTCACGACTAGCTCAGAACACCGGGGAGCTGTTTTTT

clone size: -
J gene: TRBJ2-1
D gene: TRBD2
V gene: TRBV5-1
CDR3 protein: CASSVWTSGRASSSYNEQFF
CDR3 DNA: TGCGCCAGCAGCGTGTGGACTAGCGGGAGGGCTTCTAGCTCCTACAATGAGCAGTTCTTC

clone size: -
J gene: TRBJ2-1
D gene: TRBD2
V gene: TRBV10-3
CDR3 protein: CAISEGVAGSSYNEQFF
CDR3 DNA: TGTGCCATCAGTGAAGGGGTAGCGGGTAGCTCCTACAATGAGCAGTTCTTC

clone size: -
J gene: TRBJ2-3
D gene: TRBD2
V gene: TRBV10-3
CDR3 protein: CAISELAGGTDTQYF
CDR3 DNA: TGTGCCATCAGTGAGTTAGCGGGAGGCACAGATACGCAGTATTTT

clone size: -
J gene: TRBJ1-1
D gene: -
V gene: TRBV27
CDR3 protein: CASRPARENTEAFF
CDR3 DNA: TGTGCCAGCAGACCCGCCCGGGAGAACACTGAAGCTTTCTTT

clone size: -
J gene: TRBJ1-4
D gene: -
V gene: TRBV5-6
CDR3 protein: CASSLPWGPGGATNEKLFF
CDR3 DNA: TGTGCCAGCAGCCTACCCTGGGGGCCTGGGGGTGCAACTAATGAAAAACTGTTTTTT

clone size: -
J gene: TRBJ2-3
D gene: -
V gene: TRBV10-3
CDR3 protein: CAISERENTDTQYF
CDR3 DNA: TGTGCCATCAGTGAACGAGAAAACACAGATACGCAGTATTTT

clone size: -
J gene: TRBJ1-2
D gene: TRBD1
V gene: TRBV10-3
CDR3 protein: CAISTGTVANYGYTF
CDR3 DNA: TGTGCCATCAGTACAGGGACAGTGGCTAACTATGGCTACACCTTC

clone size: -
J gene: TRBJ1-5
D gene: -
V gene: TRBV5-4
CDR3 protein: CASSLTVNSNQPQHF
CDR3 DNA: TGTGCCAGCAGCTTGACGGTGAATAGCAATCAGCCCCAGCATTTT

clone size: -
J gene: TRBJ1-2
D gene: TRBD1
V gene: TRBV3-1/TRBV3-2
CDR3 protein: CASSPKLNRDRVSGYTF
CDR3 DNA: TGTGCCAGCAGCCCAAAGTTAAACCGGGACAGGGTTTCTGGCTACACCTTC

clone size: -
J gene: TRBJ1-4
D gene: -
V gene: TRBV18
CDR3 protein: CASSLYNLATNEKLFF
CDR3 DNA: TGTGCCAGCTCACTTTACAACCTTGCAACTAATGAAAAACTGTTTTTT

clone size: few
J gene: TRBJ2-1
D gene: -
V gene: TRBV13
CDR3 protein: CASSFRPPGRNYNEQFF
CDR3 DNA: TGTGCCAGCAGCTTCCGCCCCCCCGGGAGAAATTACAATGAGCAGTTCTTC

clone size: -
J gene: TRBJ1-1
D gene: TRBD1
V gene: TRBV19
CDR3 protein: CASNPGTGLAAFF
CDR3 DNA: TGTGCCAGCAACCCCGGGACAGGGTTAGCCGCTTTCTTT

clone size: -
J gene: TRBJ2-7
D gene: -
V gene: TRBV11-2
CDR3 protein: CASSHGLSSSYEQYF
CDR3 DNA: TGTGCCAGCAGTCACGGACTCTCAAGCTCCTACGAGCAGTACTTC

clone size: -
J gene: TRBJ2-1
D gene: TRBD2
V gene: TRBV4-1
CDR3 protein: CASSQWPRLEREGDEQFF
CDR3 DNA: TGCGCCAGCAGCCAATGGCCCCGTCTTGAGCGGGAGGGCGATGAGCAGTTCTTC

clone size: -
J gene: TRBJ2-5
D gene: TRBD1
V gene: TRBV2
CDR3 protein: CASSERQGGETQYF
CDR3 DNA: TGTGCCAGCAGTGAAAGACAGGGCGGCGAGACCCAGTACTTC

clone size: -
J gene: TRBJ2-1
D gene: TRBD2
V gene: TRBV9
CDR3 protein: CASSPQVGSGRHDYNEQFF
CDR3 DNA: TGTGCCAGCAGCCCACAGGTTGGGAGCGGGAGGCATGACTACAATGAGCAGTTCTTC

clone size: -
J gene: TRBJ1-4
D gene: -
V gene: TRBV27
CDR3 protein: CASSHGSAANEKLFF
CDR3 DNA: TGTGCCAGCAGTCACGGGTCGGCGGCTAATGAAAAACTGTTTTTT

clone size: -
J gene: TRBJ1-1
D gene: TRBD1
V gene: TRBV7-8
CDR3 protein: CASSSPYRGGTNTEAFF
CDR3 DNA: TGTGCCAGCAGCTCCCCATACAGGGGAGGCACGAACACTGAAGCTTTCTTT

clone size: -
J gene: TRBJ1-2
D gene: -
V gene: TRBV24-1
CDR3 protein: CATSDPYGRVTF
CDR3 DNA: TGTGCCACCAGTGACCCCTATGGCCGGGTCACCTTC

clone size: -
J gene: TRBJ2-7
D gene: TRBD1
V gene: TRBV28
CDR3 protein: CASRPSDRALTRGYEQYF
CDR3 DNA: TGTGCCAGCAGACCGTCGGACAGGGCCCTTACCCGCGGCTACGAGCAGTACTTC

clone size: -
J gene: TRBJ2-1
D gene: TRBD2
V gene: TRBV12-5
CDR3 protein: CASGLAGSGRASYNEQFF
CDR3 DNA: TGTGCTAGTGGTTTGGCGGGATCCGGGAGGGCCTCCTACAATGAGCAGTTCTTC

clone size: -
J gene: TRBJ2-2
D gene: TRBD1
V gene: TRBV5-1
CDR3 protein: CASSLEGAQKLFF
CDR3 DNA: TGCGCCAGCAGCTTGGAGGGGGCCCAAAAGCTGTTTTTT

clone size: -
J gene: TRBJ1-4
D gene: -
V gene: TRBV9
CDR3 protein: CASSVGVQGKPFNEKLFF
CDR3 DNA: TGTGCCAGCAGCGTAGGAGTCCAGGGAAAACCTTTTAATGAAAAACTGTTTTTT

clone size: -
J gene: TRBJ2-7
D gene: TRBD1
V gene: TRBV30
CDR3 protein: CAWDRDNEQYF
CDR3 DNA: TGTGCCTGGGACAGGGACAACGAGCAGTACTTC

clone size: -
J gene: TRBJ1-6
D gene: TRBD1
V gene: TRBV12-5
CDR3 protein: CASGLGRGTNSYNSPLHF
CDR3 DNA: TGTGCTAGTGGTTTGGGCAGGGGGACGAACTCCTATAATTCACCCCTCCACTTT

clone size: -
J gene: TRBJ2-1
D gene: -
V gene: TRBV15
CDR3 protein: CATTEQGNTYNEQFF
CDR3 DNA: TGTGCCACCACCGAACAGGGAAACACCTACAATGAGCAGTTCTTC

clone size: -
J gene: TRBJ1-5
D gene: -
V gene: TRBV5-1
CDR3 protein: CASSLAGGRRQPQHF
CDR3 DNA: TGCGCCAGCAGCTTGGCTGGGGGCCGGAGACAGCCCCAGCATTTT

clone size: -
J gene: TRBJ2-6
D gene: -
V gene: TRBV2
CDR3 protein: CASSPRGNGANVLTF
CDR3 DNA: TGTGCCAGCAGTCCTCGGGGAAATGGGGCCAACGTCCTGACTTTC

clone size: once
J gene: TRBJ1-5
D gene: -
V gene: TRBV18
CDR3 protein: CASSQAGDQPQHF
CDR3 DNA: TGTGCCAGCTCACAGGCAGGGGATCAGCCCCAGCATTTT

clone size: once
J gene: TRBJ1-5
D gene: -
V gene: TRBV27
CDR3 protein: CASSLGGKQPQHF
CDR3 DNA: TGTGCCAGCAGTTTAGGAGGGAAGCAGCCCCAGCATTTT

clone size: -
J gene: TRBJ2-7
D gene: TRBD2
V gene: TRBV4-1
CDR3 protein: CASSQALAGSSYEQYF
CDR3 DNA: TGCGCCAGCAGCCAAGCCCTAGCGGGAAGCTCCTACGAGCAGTACTTC

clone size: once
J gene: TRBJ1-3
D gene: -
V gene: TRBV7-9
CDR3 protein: CASSPGQGRDTIYF
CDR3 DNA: TGTGCCAGCAGCCCCGGGCAGGGGCGAGACACCATATATTTT